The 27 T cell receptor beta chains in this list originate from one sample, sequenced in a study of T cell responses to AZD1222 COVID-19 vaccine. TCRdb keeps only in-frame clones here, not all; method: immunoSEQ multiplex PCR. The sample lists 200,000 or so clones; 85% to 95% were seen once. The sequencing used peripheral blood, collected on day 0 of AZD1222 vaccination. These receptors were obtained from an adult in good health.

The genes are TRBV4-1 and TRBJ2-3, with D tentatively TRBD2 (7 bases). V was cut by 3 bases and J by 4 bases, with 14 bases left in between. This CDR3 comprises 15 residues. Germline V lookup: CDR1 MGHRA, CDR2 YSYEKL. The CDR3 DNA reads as TGCGCCAGCAGCCAGCAAAGGGGGGGTCCAGATACGCAGTATTTT. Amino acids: CASSQQRGGPDTQYF.

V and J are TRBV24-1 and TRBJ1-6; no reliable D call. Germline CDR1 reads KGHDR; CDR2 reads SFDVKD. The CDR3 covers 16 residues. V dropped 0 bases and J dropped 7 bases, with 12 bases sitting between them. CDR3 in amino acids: CATSDLYGLGNSPLHF. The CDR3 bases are TGTGCCACCAGTGATTTGTACGGGTTGGGGAATTCACCCCTCCACTTT.

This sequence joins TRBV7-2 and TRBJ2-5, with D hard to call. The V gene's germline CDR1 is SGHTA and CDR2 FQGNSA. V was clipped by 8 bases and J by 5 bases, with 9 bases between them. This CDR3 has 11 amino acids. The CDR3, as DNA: TGTGCCAGCTCCTACCGGGAGACCCAGTACTTC. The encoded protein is CASSYRETQYF.

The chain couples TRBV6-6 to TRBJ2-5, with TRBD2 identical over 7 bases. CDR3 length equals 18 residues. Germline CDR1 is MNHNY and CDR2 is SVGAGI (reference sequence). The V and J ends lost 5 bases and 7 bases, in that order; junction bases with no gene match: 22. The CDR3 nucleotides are TGTGCCAGCAGTCCACACCTACGAACTAGCGTCAAGAGTTTGACCCAGTACTTC. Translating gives CASSPHLRTSVKSLTQYF.

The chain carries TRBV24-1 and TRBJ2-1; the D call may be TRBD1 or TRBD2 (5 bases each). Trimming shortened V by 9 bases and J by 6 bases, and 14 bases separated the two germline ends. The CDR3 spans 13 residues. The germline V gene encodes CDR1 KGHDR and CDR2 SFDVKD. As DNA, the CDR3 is TGTGCCACCGGGGGAGAAGGTGTCAATGAGCAGTTCTTC. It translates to CATGGEGVNEQFF.

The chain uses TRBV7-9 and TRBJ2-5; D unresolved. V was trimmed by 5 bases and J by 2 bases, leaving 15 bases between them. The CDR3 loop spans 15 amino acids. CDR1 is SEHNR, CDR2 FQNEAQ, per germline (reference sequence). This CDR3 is CASSPLVGIQETQYF. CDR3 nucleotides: TGTGCCAGCAGCCCCTTAGTGGGGATACAAGAGACCCAGTACTTC.

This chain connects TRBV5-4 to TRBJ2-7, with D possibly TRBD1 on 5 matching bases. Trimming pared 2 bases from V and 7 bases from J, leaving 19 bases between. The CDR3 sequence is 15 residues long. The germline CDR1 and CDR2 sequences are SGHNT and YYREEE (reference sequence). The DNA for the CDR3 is TGTGCCAGCAGCTTTGCAGGGCATAACTTGGGGGAGCAGTACTTC. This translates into CASSFAGHNLGEQYF.

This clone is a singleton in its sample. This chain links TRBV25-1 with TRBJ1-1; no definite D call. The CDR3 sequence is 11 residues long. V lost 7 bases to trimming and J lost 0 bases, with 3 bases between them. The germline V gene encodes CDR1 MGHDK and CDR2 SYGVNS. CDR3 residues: CASKVNTEAFF. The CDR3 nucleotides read TGTGCCAGCAAGGTGAACACTGAAGCTTTCTTT. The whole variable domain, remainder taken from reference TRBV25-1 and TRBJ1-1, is EADIYQTPRYLVIGTGKKITLECSQTMGHDKMYWYQQDPGMELHLIHYSYGVNSTEKGDLSSESTVSRIRTEHFPLTLESARPSHTSQYLCASKVNTEAFFGQGTRLTVV.

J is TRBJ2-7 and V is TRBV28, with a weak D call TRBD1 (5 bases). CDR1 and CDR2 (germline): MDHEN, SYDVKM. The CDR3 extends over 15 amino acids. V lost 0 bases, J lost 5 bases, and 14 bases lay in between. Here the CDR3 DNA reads TGTGCCAGCAGTTTATGGCAGGGAAATAGAAACGAGCAGTACTTC. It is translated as CASSLWQGNRNEQYF. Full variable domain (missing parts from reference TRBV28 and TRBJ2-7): DVKVTQSSRYLVKRTGEKVFLECVQDMDHENMFWYRQDPGLGLRLIYFSYDVKMKEKGDIPEGYSVSREKKERFSLILESASTNQTSMYLCASSLWQGNRNEQYFGPGTRLTVT.

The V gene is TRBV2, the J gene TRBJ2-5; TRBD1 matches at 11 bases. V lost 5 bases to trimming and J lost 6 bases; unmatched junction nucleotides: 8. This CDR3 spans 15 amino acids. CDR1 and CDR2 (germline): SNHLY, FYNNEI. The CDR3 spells CASSSDRGRSQTQYF. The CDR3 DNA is TGTGCCAGCAGTTCGGACAGGGGGCGCAGCCAGACCCAGTACTTC.

The CDR3 DNA is TGCAGCGTAAGGGACAGGGATGGAAACACCATATATTTT. It encodes CSVRDRDGNTIYF. The genes are TRBV29-1 and TRBJ1-3; 9 positions match TRBD1. Germline CDR1 and CDR2: SQVTM and ANQGSEA. V lost 6 bases to trimming and J lost 3 bases; unmatched junction nucleotides: 3. The length of the CDR3 is 13 residues.

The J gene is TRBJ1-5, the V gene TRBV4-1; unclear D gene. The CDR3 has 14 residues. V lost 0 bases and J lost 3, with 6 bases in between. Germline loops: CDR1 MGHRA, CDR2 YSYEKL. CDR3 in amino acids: CASSQDPNNQPQHF. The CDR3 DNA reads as TGCGCCAGCAGCCAAGACCCGAACAATCAGCCCCAGCATTTT.

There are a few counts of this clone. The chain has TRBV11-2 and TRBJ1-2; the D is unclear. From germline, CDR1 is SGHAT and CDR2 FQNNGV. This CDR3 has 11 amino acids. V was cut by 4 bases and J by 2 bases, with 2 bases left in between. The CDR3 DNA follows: TGTGCCAGCAGCTCCAACTATGGCTACACCTTC. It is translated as CASSSNYGYTF.

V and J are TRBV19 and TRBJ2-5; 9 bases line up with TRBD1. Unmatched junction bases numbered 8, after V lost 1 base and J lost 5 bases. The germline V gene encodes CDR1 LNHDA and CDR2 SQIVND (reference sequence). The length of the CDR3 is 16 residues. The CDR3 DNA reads TGTGCCAGTAGTATAGGCCCCCTCGGACAGGGGGAGACCCAGTACTTC. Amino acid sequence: CASSIGPLGQGETQYF.

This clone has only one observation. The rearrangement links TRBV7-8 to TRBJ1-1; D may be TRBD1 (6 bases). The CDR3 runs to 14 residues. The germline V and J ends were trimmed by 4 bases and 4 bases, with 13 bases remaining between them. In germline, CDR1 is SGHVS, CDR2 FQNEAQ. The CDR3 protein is CASSSAQGITEAFF. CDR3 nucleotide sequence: TGTGCCAGCAGCTCAGCACAGGGAATCACTGAAGCTTTCTTT. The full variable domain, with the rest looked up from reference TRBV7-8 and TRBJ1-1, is GAGVSQSPRYKVAKRGQDVALRCDPISGHVSLFWYQQALGQGPEFLTYFQNEAQLDKSGLPSDRFFAERPEGSVSTLKIQRTQQEDSAVYLCASSSAQGITEAFFGQGTRLTVV.

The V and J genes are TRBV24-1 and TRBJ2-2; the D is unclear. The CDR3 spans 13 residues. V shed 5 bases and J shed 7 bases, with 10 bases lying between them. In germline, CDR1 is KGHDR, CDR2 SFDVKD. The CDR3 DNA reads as TGTGCCACCAGTGGGGCCTGGGGCGGGGAGCTGTTTTTT. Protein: CATSGAWGGELFF.

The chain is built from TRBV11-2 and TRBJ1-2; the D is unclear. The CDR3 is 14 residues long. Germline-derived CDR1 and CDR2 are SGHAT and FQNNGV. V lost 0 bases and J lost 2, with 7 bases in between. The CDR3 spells CASSLDLLNYGYTF. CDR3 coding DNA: TGTGCCAGCAGCTTAGATCTGTTGAACTATGGCTACACCTTC.

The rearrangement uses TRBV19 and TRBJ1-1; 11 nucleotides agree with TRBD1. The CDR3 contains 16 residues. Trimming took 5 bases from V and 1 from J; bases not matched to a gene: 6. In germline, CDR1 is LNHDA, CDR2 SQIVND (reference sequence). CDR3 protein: CASSLGQGAENTEAFF. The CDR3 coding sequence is TGTGCCAGTAGTCTCGGACAGGGGGCGGAGAACACTGAAGCTTTCTTT.

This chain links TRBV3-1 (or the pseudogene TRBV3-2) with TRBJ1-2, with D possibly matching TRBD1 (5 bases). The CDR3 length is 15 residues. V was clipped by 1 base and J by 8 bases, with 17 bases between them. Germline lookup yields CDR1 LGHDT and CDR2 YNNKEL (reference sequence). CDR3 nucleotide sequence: TGTGCCAGCAGCCAAGCAATCGGCGGGGGGGACGGCTACACCTTC. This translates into CASSQAIGGGDGYTF.

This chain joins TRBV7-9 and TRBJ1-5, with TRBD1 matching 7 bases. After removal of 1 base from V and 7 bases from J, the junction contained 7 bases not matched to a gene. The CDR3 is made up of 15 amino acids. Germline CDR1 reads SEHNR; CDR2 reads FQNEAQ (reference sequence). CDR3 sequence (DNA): TGTGCCAGCAGCTTAGAGACAGGGACGGGACAGCCCCAGCATTTT. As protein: CASSLETGTGQPQHF. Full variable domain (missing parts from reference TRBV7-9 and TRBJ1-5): DTGVSQNPRHKITKRGQNVTFRCDPISEHNRLYWYRQTLGQGPEFLTYFQNEAQLEKSRLLSDRFSAERPKGSFSTLEIQRTEQGDSAMYLCASSLETGTGQPQHFGDGTRLSIL.

The CDR3 protein is CASSQESSGTDTQYF. CDR3 bases: TGTGCCAGCAGCCAAGAATCGAGCGGCACAGATACGCAGTATTTT. The J gene is TRBJ2-3, the V gene TRBV4-2; D remains ambiguous. The CDR3 totals 15 residues. Germline V gene lookup returns CDR1 LGHNA and CDR2 YNFKEQ. The V end was cut by 0 bases, the J end by 1 base, with 8 bases between.

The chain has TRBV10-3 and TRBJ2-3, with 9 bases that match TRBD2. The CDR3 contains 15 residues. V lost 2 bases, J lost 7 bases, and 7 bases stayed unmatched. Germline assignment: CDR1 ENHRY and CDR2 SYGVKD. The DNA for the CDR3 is TGTGCCATCAGTGAGGAGGCGGGAGGGCCGAATACGCAGTATTTT. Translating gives CAISEEAGGPNTQYF.

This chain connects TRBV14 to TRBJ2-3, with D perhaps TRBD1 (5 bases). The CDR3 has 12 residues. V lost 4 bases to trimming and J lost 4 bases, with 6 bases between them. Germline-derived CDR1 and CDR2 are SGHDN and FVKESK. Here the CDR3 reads CASSPGSDTQYF. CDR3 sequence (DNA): TGTGCCAGCAGCCCAGGGTCAGATACGCAGTATTTT.

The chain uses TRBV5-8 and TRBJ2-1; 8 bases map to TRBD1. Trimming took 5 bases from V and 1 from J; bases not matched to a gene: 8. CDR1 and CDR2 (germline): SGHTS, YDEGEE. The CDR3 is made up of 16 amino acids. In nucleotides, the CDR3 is TGTGCCAGCAGATCGTACGGACAGGGATCCTACAATGAGCAGTTCTTC. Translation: CASRSYGQGSYNEQFF.

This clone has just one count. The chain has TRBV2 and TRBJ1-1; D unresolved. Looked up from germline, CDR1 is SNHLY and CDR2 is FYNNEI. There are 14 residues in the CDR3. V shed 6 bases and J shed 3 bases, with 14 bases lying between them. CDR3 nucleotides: TGTGCCAGCAGGGGCCGGACTGGGGACACTGAAGCTTTCTTT. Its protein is CASRGRTGDTEAFF.

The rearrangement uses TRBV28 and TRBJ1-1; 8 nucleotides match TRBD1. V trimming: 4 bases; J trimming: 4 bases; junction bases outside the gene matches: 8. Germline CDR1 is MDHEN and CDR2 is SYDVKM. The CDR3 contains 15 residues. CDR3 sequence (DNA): TGTGCCAGCAGTTCGGGACAGGCCGGCGGCACTGAAGCTTTCTTT. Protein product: CASSSGQAGGTEAFF.

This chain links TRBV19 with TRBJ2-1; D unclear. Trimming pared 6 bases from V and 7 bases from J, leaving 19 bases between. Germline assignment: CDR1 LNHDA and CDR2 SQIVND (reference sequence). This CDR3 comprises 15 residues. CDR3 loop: CASSFQIGPGNEQFF. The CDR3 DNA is TGTGCCAGTAGCTTTCAAATCGGGCCTGGGAATGAGCAGTTCTTC.